This T cell receptor (beta chain) was identified during a study of T cell clones after liver transplantation. As for the study in general: Three of the eight recipients were HCV-positive; the rest had non-autoimmune, non-viral transplant indications.

Study-wide results and caveats: Low donor cell numbers restricted donor-reactive repertoire measurement in a couple of subjects.

V gave up 7 bases and J gave up 7 bases, with 14 bases separating them. CDR3 length: 13 amino acids. The germline CDR1 and CDR2 sequences are SNHLY and FYNNEI. Comment on this clone: The target antigen is unknown.

Here immunoSEQ multiplex PCR was the method, and the copy in TCRdb shows in-frame clones only, minus some. Of about 45,000 clones listed, around 83% are singletons. This chain links TRBV2 with TRBJ1-5, with D possibly TRBD1 on 6 matching bases. Sequencing used CD4+ T cells from blood, obtained 24 months after liver transplant. This clonotype originated in a human patient who received a liver transplant. Some T cells may be transferred from the graft donor. CDR3 DNA: TGTGCCAGCATACCCAGGGGTGGCCAGCCCCAGCATTTT. Protein: CASIPRGGQPQHF.